The 24 T cell receptor beta chains below were found in one sample sequenced in a study of T cell repertoires in cytomegalovirus infection. Each CDR3 protein gets one entry after TCRdb re-called the reads with MiXCR. The sample lists 800,000 to 950,000 distinct CDR3 sequences, 32% occurring once. No antigen has been identified for these receptors. The specimen was cultured CD8+ T cells from PBMCs, collected from culture after CMV antigen stimulation. The receptors stem from a human donor in good health (CMV status not recorded). Some clones in this sample may be carry-over from other donors' samples.

The chain is built from TRBV15 and TRBJ1-2; tentatively, D is TRBD1 (6 bases). Trimming removed 5 bases from V and 12 bases from J, with 13 bases in between. CDR1 is LNHNV and CDR2 is YYDKDF in the germline V gene (reference sequence). CDR3 length equals 11 residues. The CDR3 DNA follows: TGTGCCACCAGCTCCCCGGGGGGGCACACCTTC. Protein: CATSSPGGHTF.

V usage is TRBV7-9 and J usage is TRBJ2-1; D is unclear. Germline CDR1 is SEHNR and CDR2 is FQNEAQ (reference sequence). This CDR3 is 15 amino acids long. Trimming took 1 base from V and 3 from J, leaving 10 bases between them. CDR3 sequence reads: CASSLGTDVYNEQFF. The CDR3, as DNA: TGTGCCAGCAGCTTAGGAACTGACGTCTACAATGAGCAGTTCTTC.

Many counts were recorded for this clonotype. The genes are TRBV7-2 and TRBJ1-5; 8 bases fit TRBD1. The V segment lost 6 bases and the J segment 3 bases; nucleotides outside the gene matches: 7. This CDR3 region has 15 residues. Germline V gene data show CDR1 as SGHTA and CDR2 as FQGNSA. CDR3 region: CASSPGTGSNQPQHF. The CDR3 bases are TGTGCCAGCAGTCCGGGGACAGGATCCAATCAGCCCCAGCATTTT.

This clonotype was observed many times. The rearrangement uses TRBV7-2 and TRBJ1-1; 8 bases are shared with TRBD1. The V and J ends lost 1 base and 5 bases, in that order; junction bases with no gene match: 12. This CDR3 region has 17 residues. In germline, CDR1 is SGHTA, CDR2 FQGNSA. This chain's CDR3 is CASSLGPRQGRGTEAFF. The CDR3 DNA is TGTGCCAGCAGCTTAGGTCCCCGACAGGGGCGAGGAACTGAAGCTTTCTTT.

This clonotype was detected ten times or more. The chain joins TRBV7-2 to TRBJ2-7, with TRBD2 identical over 15 bases. Germline V gene lookup returns CDR1 SGHTA and CDR2 FQGNSA. The length of the CDR3 is 19 residues. Trimming cost V 2 bases and J 1 base; bases outside gene matches: 9. The CDR3: CASSLRGTSGGRTSYEQYF. Here the CDR3 DNA reads TGTGCCAGCAGCTTACGTGGGACTAGCGGGGGGCGAACTTCCTACGAGCAGTACTTC.

The chain couples TRBV27 to TRBJ1-2; tentatively, D is TRBD1 (6 bases). The V gene lost 6 bases and the J gene lost 4 bases, with 12 bases spanning the gap. This CDR3 has 13 residues. The germline gives CDR1 MNHEY, CDR2 SMNVEV (reference sequence). In DNA, the CDR3 is TGTGCCAGCAGCGTGACAGGCTTCTATGGCTACACCTTC. Encoded protein: CASSVTGFYGYTF.

This sequence joins TRBV11-2 and TRBJ1-1, with a weak D call TRBD1 (5 bases). The CDR3 length is 14 residues. With 8 bases removed from V and 5 bases from J, the gap between germline ends came to 18 bases. Germline CDR1 reads SGHAT; CDR2 reads FQNNGV. The CDR3 DNA reads TGTGCCAGCGATACTTGGGAGGGGAGAACTGAAGCTTTCTTT. Its translation: CASDTWEGRTEAFF.

The chain is built from TRBV10-3 and TRBJ2-4, with D unclear. The CDR3 loop spans 16 amino acids. Germline V gives CDR1 ENHRY, CDR2 SYGVKD. The germline V and J ends were trimmed by 0 bases and 0 bases, with 9 bases remaining between them. The CDR3 protein is CAISESRTVAKNIQYF. The CDR3 coding sequence is TGTGCCATCAGTGAGTCGAGGACGGTAGCCAAAAACATTCAGTACTTC.

In its sample, this clonotype was seen a few times. V is TRBV6-1 and J is TRBJ1-1; maybe TRBD1 (5 bases). The germline V and J ends were trimmed by 1 base and 7 bases, with 13 bases remaining between them. CDR3 length: 14 residues. Per the germline V gene, CDR1 is MNHNS and CDR2 is SASEGT. DNA of the CDR3: TGTGCCAGCAGTGAAGGCCCGGGGGGATATGAAGCTTTCTTT. Its protein is CASSEGPGGYEAFF.

This clonotype was seen once. The chain employs TRBV7-2 and TRBJ2-5; 8 bases match TRBD2. The V segment lost 5 bases and the J segment 7 bases; nucleotides outside the gene matches: 9. Germline V gives CDR1 SGHTA, CDR2 FQGNSA. This CDR3 has 14 amino acids. The CDR3 coding sequence is TGTGCCAGCAGCGGGCGGGGGGCCCTTAGGACCCAGTACTTC. Translating gives CASSGRGALRTQYF.

In this sample, this clonotype turned up once. A much bigger clone sits one base away, suggesting this may be a read error. The V gene is TRBV7-2, the J gene TRBJ2-4; D might be TRBD2 (5 bases). Germline-derived CDR1 and CDR2 are SGHTA and FQGNSA. This CDR3 region has 14 residues. V shed 4 bases and J shed 9 bases, with 16 bases lying between them. The CDR3 loop is CASSSAGLVGIQYF. CDR3 nucleotide sequence: TGTGCCAGCAGCTCCGCGGGCCTTGTGGGCATTCAGTACTTC.

This clonotype was found a few times. The chain links TRBV6-6 to TRBJ1-1; no clear D gene. Germline V gene sequence: CDR1 MNHNY, CDR2 SVGAGI (reference sequence). Trimming cost V 2 bases and J 0 bases, with 13 bases left between them. This CDR3 is built from 16 residues. The CDR3 is CASSYPPGRMNTEAFF. CDR3 coding DNA: TGTGCCAGCAGTTACCCCCCGGGAAGGATGAACACTGAAGCTTTCTTT.

This clonotype was seen many times. The rearrangement joins TRBV7-6 to TRBJ2-7; TRBD2 matches 7 bases. The CDR3 sequence is 13 residues long. Germline V gene lookup returns CDR1 SGHVS and CDR2 FNYEAQ. Trimming took 5 bases from V and 2 from J; bases not matched to a gene: 3. The CDR3 DNA follows: TGTGCCAGCAGCCAGCGGGGCCCCTACGAGCAGTACTTC. Protein product: CASSQRGPYEQYF.

To note about this clonotype: The junction and the germline gene differ at one end; a read error may be behind it. The chain is built from TRBV11-2 and TRBJ1-1, with D perhaps TRBD1 (6 bases). The CDR3 runs to 16 residues. Germline V CDR1 and CDR2: SGHAT, FQNNGV. Written as DNA, the CDR3 is TGTGCCAGCAGCCTCTGGGAGGGGGTTGGGAACACTGAAGTTTTCTTT. Its protein product is CASSLWEGVGNTEVFF.

A few counts support this clonotype. V and J are TRBV15 and TRBJ2-3; TRBD2 matches 10 bases. The CDR3 sequence is 15 residues long. Looked up from germline, CDR1 is LNHNV and CDR2 is YYDKDF (reference sequence). V was pared by 6 bases and J by 4 bases, with 7 bases of the junction left unmatched. For the CDR3, the DNA is TGTGCCACCAGTACGAGCGGGGGGGCCGCAGATACGCAGTATTTT. This codes for CATSTSGGAADTQYF.

V is TRBV2 and J is TRBJ2-7; D may be TRBD2 (6 bases). Trimming shortened V by 7 bases and J by 2 bases, and 9 bases separated the two germline ends. The CDR3 loop spans 12 amino acids. Germline-derived CDR1 and CDR2 are SNHLY and FYNNEI. The CDR3 sequence is CASTGTAYEQYV. The CDR3 DNA is TGTGCCAGCACCGGGACTGCCTACGAGCAGTACGTC.

This clonotype was observed a few times. J is TRBJ1-2 and V is TRBV20-1, with TRBD1 matching over 7 bases. The germline V gene encodes CDR1 DFQATT and CDR2 SNEGSKA (reference sequence). The CDR3 runs 11 residues. The trim removed 4 bases at V and 8 bases at J, leaving 4 bases unmatched. The DNA of the CDR3 is TGCAGTGCTAAGACAGGGTACGGCTACACCTTC. Translation: CSAKTGYGYTF.

The CDR3 here is CATEDDLFIDTQYF. The CDR3 DNA sequence: TGTGCCACCGAAGATGACCTTTTTATAGATACGCAGTATTTT. The chain links TRBV24-1 to TRBJ2-3; D is undetermined. CDR3 length equals 14 residues. Germline-derived CDR1 and CDR2 are KGHDR and SFDVKD. V lost 9 bases and J 5 bases, leaving 17 bases between the germline ends.

V usage is TRBV7-2 and J usage is TRBJ1-4; TRBD1 might be the D (6 bases). The germline V and J ends were trimmed by 5 bases and 2 bases, with 12 bases remaining between them. Germline CDR1 and CDR2: SGHTA and FQGNSA. The CDR3 totals 15 residues. The DNA for the CDR3 is TGTGCCAGCAGCCCTGGTGGGGGCACTAATGAAAAACTGTTTTTT. This encodes CASSPGGGTNEKLFF.

This clonotype showed up just a few times. The chain couples TRBV20-1 to TRBJ1-2; D is uncertain. The CDR3 covers 17 residues. V was clipped by 0 bases and J by 2 bases, with 19 bases between them. Germline lookup yields CDR1 DFQATT and CDR2 SNEGSKA (reference sequence). Here the CDR3 reads CSARDRSESQRNYGYTF. CDR3 DNA: TGCAGTGCTAGAGATCGATCGGAGTCCCAACGGAACTATGGCTACACCTTC.

This clonotype occurred once. Since a far larger clone is one base different, this is likely a read error. The V gene is TRBV11-1, the J gene TRBJ1-2, with a tentative D call TRBD1 (6 bases). Trimming shortened V by 5 bases and J by 4 bases, and 8 bases separated the two germline ends. Germline values: CDR1 SGHAT, CDR2 FQDESV (reference sequence). This CDR3 is 12 amino acids long. CDR3 nucleotides: TGTGCCAGCAGCATGGACAGCTATGGCTACACCTTC. Encoded protein: CASSMDSYGYTF.

This chain links TRBV29-1 with TRBJ2-1, with D perhaps matching TRBD1 (6 bases). V was cut by 0 bases and J by 4 bases, with 16 bases left in between. CDR3 length equals 16 residues. Germline CDR1 reads SQVTM; CDR2 reads ANQGSEA. The CDR3 sequence is CSVEDLVQGDYNEQFF. The CDR3 DNA reads TGCAGCGTTGAAGATCTTGTACAGGGCGATTACAATGAGCAGTTCTTC.

The genes are TRBV7-9 and TRBJ2-7, with D tentatively TRBD2 (6 bases). Germline CDR1 SEHNR, CDR2 FQNEAQ (reference sequence). This CDR3 region has 16 residues. V shed 1 base and J shed 4 bases, with 17 bases lying between them. For the CDR3, the DNA is TGTGCCAGCAGCTTAGGCGAAGGACGGAGGGGTTACGAGCAGTACTTC. The encoded protein is CASSLGEGRRGYEQYF.

This clonotype has a handful of counts. The J gene is TRBJ1-1, the V gene TRBV7-8, with 12 bases fitting TRBD1. The junction had 2 bases not matched to a gene; V was cut back by 0 bases and J by 6 bases. Germline-derived CDR1 and CDR2 are SGHVS and FQNEAQ. The CDR3 is 15 residues long. The CDR3 here is CASSLAGQGAPEAFF. The CDR3 bases are TGTGCCAGCAGCTTAGCGGGACAGGGGGCCCCTGAAGCTTTCTTT.